A selection of T cell receptor beta chains follows, all from one sample in a study of blood T cell repertoires in COVID-19. Here immunoSEQ multiplex PCR was the method, and the copy in TCRdb shows in-frame clones only, minus some. The sample gives over 130,000 clones, approximately 86% of which show up once; under 6% is in the top ten. The material sequenced was peripheral blood. The source of these receptors is a human donor in a cohort sampled during active COVID-19. CDR3s include the opening cysteine and the closing phenylalanine or tryptophan. The D gene is left open where the match is weak. A row's size may be missing; if present it is once, few, many or a size class.

abundance	d_gene	j_gene	v_gene	CDR3nt	CDR3aa
.	.	TRBJ2-5	TRBV7-8	TGTGCCAGCACCCGGGGGCGACCGGAGACCCAGTACTTC	CASTRGRPETQYF
few	TRBD1	TRBJ1-2	TRBV28	TGTGCCAGCAGGATAACAGGGGCCGTCCATCTCGCCTATGGCTACACCTTC	CASRITGAVHLAYGYTF
.	TRBD1	TRBJ1-4	TRBV28	TGTGCCAGCAGTTTAGGGGCAGGGGGCAGGGAAAAACTGTTTTTT	CASSLGAGGREKLFF
.	TRBD1	TRBJ2-4	TRBV7-2	TGTGCCAGCAGCCCAAAGACAGGGACCATTTATATTCAGTACTTC	CASSPKTGTIYIQYF
.	.	TRBJ2-1	TRBV28	TGTGCCAGTGGGGTACGGGGGGCCGTAGTTGAGCAGTTCTTC	CASGVRGAVVEQFF
.	.	TRBJ1-3	TRBV19	TGTGCCAGTAAGGCCGCACGGAGCTCTGGAAACACCATATATTTT	CASKAARSSGNTIYF
once	.	TRBJ2-2	TRBV19	TGTGCCAGTAGTCAACCTTACAGGGACACCGGGGAGCTGTTTTTT	CASSQPYRDTGELFF
.	.	TRBJ2-3	TRBV4-1	TGCGCCAGCAGCCAACCGGGTGGGGGGACAGATACGCAGTATTTT	CASSQPGGGTDTQYF
.	.	TRBJ1-1	TRBV28	TGTGCCAGCAGCCCAGGGATTTTATACACTGAAGCTTTCTTT	CASSPGILYTEAFF
.	.	TRBJ2-7	TRBV24-1	TGTGCCACCAGTGATTTCCTTAGACAGGTGATGGGGTACGAGCAGTACTTC	CATSDFLRQVMGYEQYF
.	.	TRBJ2-2	TRBV7-2	TGTGCCAGCAGCTCCCCTGGCGGGCGTAACACCGGGGAGCTGTTTTTT	CASSSPGGRNTGELFF
.	TRBD1	TRBJ1-1	TRBV4-1	TGCGCCAGCAGCCAAGATTACGGGACAGCGAACACTGAAGCTTTCTTT	CASSQDYGTANTEAFF
.	TRBD1	TRBJ1-4	TRBV5-8	TGTGCCAGCAGCCCGACAGGGGGTAATGAAAAACTGTTTTTT	CASSPTGGNEKLFF
.	TRBD1	TRBJ2-7	TRBV6-4	TGTGCCAGCAGTGACCCAACAAGCCGGGACAGGGGGCTCTACGAGCAGTACTTC	CASSDPTSRDRGLYEQYF
once	TRBD2	TRBJ2-1	TRBV9	TGTGCCAGCAGCGTAGGGAGGGGGACTAGCGGGTACAATGAGCAGTTCTTC	CASSVGRGTSGYNEQFF
.	.	TRBJ2-3	TRBV5-1	TGCGCCAGCAGCTTGGGACAGGGAGGTCGCACAGATACGCAGTATTTT	CASSLGQGGRTDTQYF
.	TRBD2	TRBJ2-1	TRBV28	TGTGCCAGCAAGAGTAGCGGGGCCTCGAATGAGCAGTTCTTC	CASKSSGASNEQFF
.	TRBD1	TRBJ2-2	TRBV2	TGTGCCAGCAGCAAATCAGGGGGCGTAAACACCGGGGAGCTGTTTTTT	CASSKSGGVNTGELFF
.	.	TRBJ2-3	TRBV7-9	TGTGCCAGCAGCCCCCCGGGAGCCCGTAGCACAGATACGCAGTATTTT	CASSPPGARSTDTQYF
.	.	TRBJ1-2	TRBV29-1	TGCAGCGTTGAAGCCGTCAGGGGTGGCTATGGCTACACCTTC	CSVEAVRGGYGYTF
.	TRBD2	TRBJ2-1	TRBV30	TGTGCCTGGAACAGCGGGAGGGCCCGGAATGAGCAGTTCTTC	CAWNSGRARNEQFF
.	.	TRBJ2-1	TRBV19	TGTGCCAGTAGTATAGACCTCTTAACTAGCTCCTACAATGAGCAGTTCTTC	CASSIDLLTSSYNEQFF